Listed here is a single T cell receptor (beta chain). Germline lookup yields CDR1 KGHSH and CDR2 LQKENI. V gave up 5 bases and J gave up 0 bases, with 12 bases separating them. This CDR3 spans 15 amino acids. This record comes from a study of blood T cell repertoires in COVID-19. Looking at the study overall: Acute and convalescent COVID-19 samples came from the United States, Italy and Spain.

Authors' analysis steps: The authors estimated nucleated cell counts from reference gene primer amplification. Here immunoSEQ multiplex PCR was the method, and the copy in TCRdb shows in-frame clones only, minus some. That table is the source of V, J and clone size, and D and trimming were worked out from the DNA. The profile shows under 150,000 clones, roughly 91% of them singletons. The TCR was taken from a human donor in a cohort sampled during active COVID-19. The chain recombines TRBV18 with TRBJ2-3, with no clear D. Sequencing input: peripheral blood. The CDR3 DNA sequence: TGTGCCAGCTCAAGCTATGGTACGAGCACAGATACGCAGTATTTT. Protein: CASSSYGTSTDTQYF.